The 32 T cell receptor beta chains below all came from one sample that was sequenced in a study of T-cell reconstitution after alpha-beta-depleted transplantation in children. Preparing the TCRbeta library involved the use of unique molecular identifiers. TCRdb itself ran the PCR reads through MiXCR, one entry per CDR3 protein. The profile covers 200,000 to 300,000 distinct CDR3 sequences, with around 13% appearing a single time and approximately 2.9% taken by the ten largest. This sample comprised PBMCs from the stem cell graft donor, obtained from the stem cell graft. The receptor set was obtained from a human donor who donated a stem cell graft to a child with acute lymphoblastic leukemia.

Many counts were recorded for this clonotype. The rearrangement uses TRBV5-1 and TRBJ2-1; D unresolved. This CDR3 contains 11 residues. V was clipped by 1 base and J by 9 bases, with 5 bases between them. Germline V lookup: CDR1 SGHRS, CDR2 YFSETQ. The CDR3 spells CASSLSGEQFF. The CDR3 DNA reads TGCGCCAGCAGCTTGAGTGGTGAGCAGTTCTTC.

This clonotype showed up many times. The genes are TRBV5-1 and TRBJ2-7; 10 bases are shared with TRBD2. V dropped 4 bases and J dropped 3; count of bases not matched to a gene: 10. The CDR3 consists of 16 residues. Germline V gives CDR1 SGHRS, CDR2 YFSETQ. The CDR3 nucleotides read TGCGCCAGCAGCGGGGGGCCGACTAGCGGGCACTACGAGCAGTACTTC. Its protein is CASSGGPTSGHYEQYF.

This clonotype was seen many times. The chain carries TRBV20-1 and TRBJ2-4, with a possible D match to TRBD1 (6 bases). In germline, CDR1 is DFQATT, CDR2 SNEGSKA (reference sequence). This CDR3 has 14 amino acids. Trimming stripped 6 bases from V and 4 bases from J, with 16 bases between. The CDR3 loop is CSASTGNRKNIQYF. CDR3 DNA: TGCAGTGCCTCTACAGGGAACAGGAAAAACATTCAGTACTTC.

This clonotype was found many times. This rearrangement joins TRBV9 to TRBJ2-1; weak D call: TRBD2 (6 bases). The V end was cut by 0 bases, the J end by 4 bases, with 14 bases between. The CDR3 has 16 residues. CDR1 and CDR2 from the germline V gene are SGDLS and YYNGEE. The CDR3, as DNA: TGTGCCAGCAGCGTAGGCGGCGGGGCGGCTTACAATGAGCAGTTCTTC. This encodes CASSVGGGAAYNEQFF.

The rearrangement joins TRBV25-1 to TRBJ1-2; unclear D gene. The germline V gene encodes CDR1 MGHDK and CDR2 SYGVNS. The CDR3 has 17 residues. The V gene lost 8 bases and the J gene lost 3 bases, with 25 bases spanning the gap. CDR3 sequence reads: CASSQFSKVPNHYGYTF. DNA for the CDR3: TGTGCCAGCTCCCAATTTTCAAAGGTTCCCAATCACTATGGCTACACCTTC.

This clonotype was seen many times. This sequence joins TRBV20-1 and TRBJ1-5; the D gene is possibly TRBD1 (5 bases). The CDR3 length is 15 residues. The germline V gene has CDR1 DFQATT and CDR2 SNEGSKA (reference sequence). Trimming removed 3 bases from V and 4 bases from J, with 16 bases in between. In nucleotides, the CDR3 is TGCAGTGCTAGGGGGGGTCATCTGGGGAATCAGCCCCAGCATTTT. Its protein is CSARGGHLGNQPQHF.

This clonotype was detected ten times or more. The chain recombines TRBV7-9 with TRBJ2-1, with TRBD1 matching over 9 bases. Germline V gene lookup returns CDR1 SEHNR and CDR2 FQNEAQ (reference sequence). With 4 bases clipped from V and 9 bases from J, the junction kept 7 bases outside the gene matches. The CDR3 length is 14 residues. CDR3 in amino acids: CASSYGTGFSEQFF. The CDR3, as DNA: TGTGCCAGCAGCTACGGGACAGGGTTCAGTGAGCAGTTCTTC.

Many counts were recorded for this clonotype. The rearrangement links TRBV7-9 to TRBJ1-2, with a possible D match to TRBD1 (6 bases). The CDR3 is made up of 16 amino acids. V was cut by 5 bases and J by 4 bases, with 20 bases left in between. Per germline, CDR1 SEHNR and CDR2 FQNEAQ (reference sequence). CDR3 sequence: CASSVQGNPGGYGYTF. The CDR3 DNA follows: TGTGCCAGCAGCGTACAGGGTAACCCCGGCGGCTATGGCTACACCTTC.

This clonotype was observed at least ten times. CDR3 protein: CASRSYNNEQFF. The CDR3 DNA sequence: TGTGCCAGCAGATCCTACAACAATGAGCAGTTCTTC. The rearrangement joins TRBV27 to TRBJ2-1; the D is unclear. V dropped 6 bases and J dropped 5 bases, with 8 bases sitting between them. This CDR3 spans 12 amino acids. Per the germline V gene, CDR1 is MNHEY and CDR2 is SMNVEV (reference sequence).

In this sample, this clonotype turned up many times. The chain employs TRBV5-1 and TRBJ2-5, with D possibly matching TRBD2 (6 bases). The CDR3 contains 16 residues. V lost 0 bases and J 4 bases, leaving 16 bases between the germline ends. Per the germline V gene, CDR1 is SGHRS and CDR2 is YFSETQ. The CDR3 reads CASSLGFVGSGETQYF. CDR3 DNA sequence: TGCGCCAGCAGCTTGGGGTTTGTCGGGAGTGGAGAGACCCAGTACTTC. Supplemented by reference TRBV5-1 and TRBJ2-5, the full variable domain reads KAGVTQTPRYLIKTRGQQVTLSCSPISGHRSVSWYQQTPGQGLQFLFEYFSETQRNKGNFPGRFSGRQFSNSRSEMNVSTLELGDSALYLCASSLGFVGSGETQYFGPGTRLLVL.

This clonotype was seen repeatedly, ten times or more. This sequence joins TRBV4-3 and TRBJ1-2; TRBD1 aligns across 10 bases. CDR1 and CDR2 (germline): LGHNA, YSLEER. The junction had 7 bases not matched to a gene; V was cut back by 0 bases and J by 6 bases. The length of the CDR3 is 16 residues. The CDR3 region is CASSQDGRDRGHGYTF. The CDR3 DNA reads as TGCGCCAGCAGCCAAGATGGACGGGACAGGGGTCATGGCTACACCTTC.

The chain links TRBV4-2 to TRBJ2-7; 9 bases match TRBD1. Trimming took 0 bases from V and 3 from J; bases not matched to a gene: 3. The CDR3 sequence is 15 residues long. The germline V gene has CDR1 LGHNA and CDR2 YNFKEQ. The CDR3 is CASSQDRDRVYEQYF. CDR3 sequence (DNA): TGTGCCAGCAGCCAAGATAGGGACAGGGTCTACGAGCAGTACTTC.

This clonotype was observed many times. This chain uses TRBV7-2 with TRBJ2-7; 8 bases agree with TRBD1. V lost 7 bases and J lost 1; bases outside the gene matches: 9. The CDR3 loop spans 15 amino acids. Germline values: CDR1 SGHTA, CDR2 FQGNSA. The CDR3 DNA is TGTGCCAGCACCGACGGACAGGGTTTTTCCTACGAGCAGTACTTC. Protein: CASTDGQGFSYEQYF. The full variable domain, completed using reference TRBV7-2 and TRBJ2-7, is GAGVSQSPSNKVTEKGKDVELRCDPISGHTALYWYRQSLGQGLEFLIYFQGNSAPDKSGLPSDRFSAERTGGSVSTLTIQRTQQEDSAVYLCASTDGQGFSYEQYFGPGTRLTVT.

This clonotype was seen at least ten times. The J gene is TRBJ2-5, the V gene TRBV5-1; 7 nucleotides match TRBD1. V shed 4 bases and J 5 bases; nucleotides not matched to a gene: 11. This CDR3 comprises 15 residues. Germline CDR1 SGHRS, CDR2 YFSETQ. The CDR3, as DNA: TGCGCCAGCAGCCGGTTGACAGGGAAAACGGAGACCCAGTACTTC. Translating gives CASSRLTGKTETQYF. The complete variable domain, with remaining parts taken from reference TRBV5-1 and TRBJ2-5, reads KAGVTQTPRYLIKTRGQQVTLSCSPISGHRSVSWYQQTPGQGLQFLFEYFSETQRNKGNFPGRFSGRQFSNSRSEMNVSTLELGDSALYLCASSRLTGKTETQYFGPGTRLLVL.

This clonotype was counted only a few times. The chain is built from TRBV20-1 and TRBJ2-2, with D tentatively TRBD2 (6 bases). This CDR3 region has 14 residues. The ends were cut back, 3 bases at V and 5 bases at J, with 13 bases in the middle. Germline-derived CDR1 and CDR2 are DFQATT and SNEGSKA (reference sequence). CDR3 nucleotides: TGCAGTGCTAGTCTCGGGAGCCATACCGGGGAGCTGTTTTTT. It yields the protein CSASLGSHTGELFF.

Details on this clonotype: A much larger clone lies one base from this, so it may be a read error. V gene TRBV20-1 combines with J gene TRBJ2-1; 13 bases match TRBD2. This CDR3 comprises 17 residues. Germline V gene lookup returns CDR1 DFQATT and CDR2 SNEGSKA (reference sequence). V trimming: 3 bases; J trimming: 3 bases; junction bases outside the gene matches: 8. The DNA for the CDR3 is TGCAGTGCTAGGGGACTAGCGGGACCCAATTTCTACAATGAGCAGTTCTTC. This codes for CSARGLAGPNFYNEQFF.

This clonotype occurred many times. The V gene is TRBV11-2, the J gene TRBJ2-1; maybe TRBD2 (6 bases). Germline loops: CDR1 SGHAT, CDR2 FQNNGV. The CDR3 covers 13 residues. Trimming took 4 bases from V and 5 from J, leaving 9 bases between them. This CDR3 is CASSSGLHNEQFF. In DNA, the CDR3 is TGTGCCAGCAGCTCGGGACTTCACAATGAGCAGTTCTTC.

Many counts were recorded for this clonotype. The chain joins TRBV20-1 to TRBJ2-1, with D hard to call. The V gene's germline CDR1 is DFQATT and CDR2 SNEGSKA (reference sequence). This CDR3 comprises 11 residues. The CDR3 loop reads CSADRVHEQFF. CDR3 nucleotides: TGCAGCGCGGACCGGGTCCATGAGCAGTTCTTC.

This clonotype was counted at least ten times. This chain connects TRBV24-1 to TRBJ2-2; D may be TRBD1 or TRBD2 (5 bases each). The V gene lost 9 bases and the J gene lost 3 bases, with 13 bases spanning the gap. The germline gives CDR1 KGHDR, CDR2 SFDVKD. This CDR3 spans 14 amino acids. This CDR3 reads CATQREGDTGELFF. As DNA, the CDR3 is TGTGCCACCCAACGGGAAGGGGACACCGGGGAGCTGTTTTTT.

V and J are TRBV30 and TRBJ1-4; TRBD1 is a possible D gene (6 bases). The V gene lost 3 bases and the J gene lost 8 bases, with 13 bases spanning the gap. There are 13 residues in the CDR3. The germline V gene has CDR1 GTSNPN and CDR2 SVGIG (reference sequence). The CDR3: CAWRSPGVEKLFF. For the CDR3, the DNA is TGTGCCTGGAGATCCCCAGGGGTGGAAAAACTGTTTTTT.

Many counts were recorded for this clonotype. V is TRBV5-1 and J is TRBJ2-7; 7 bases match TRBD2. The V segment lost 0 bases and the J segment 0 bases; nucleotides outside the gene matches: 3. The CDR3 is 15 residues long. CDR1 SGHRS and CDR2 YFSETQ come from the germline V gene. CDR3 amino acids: CASSLDRGSSYEQYF. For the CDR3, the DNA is TGCGCCAGCAGCTTGGATCGCGGGAGCTCCTACGAGCAGTACTTC.

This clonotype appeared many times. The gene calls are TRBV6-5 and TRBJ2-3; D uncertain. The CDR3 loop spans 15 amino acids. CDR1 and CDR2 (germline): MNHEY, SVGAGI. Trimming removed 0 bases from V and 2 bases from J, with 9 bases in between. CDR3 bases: TGTGCCAGCAGTTACTCGACACTACCCACAGATACGCAGTATTTT. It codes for CASSYSTLPTDTQYF.

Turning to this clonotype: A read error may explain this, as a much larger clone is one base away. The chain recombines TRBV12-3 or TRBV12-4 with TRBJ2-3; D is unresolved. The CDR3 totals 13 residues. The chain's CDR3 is CASGLGPRDTQYF. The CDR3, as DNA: TGTGCCAGCGGTTTAGGTCCTAGAGATACGCAGTATTTT.

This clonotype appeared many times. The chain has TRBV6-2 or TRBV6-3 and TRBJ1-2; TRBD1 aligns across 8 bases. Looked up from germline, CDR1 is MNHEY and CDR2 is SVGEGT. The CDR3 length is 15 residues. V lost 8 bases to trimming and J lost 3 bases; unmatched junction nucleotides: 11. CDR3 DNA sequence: TGTGCCAGCGATACTTTCTCGGGACAGGACTATGGCTACACCTTC. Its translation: CASDTFSGQDYGYTF.

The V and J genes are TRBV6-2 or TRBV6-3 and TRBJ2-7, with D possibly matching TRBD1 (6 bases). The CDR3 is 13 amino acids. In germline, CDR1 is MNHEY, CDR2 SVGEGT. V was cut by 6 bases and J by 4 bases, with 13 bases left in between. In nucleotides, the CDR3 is TGTGCCAGCAGCCGAGTCCAGGGGTACGAGCAGTACTTC. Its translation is CASSRVQGYEQYF.

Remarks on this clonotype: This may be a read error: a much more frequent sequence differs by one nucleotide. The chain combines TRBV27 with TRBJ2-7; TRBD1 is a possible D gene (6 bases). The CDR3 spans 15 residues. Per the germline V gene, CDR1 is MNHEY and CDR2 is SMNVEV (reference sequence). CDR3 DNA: TGTGCCAGCAGTCTATGGGGGACATCCTCCTACGCGCAGTACTTC. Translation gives CASSLWGTSSYAQYF.

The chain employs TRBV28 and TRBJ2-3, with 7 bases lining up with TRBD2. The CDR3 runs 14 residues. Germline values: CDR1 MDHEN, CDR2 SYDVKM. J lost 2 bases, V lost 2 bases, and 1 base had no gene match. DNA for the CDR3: TGTGCCAGCAGTTTAAGCGGGACCACAGATACGCAGTATTTT. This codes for CASSLSGTTDTQYF.

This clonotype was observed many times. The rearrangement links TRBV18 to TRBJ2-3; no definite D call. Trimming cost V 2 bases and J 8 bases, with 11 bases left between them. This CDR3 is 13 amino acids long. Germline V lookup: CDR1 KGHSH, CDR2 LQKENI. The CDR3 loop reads CASSPEAVSTQYF. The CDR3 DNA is TGTGCCAGCTCACCAGAGGCAGTGTCTACGCAGTATTTT.

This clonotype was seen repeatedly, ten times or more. The CDR3 DNA reads as TGTGCCAGCAGCCGTAAGGGGGGTTGGACCGGGGAGCTGTTTTTT. This sequence encodes CASSRKGGWTGELFF. The V call is TRBV6-5, the J call TRBJ2-2, with D perhaps given as TRBD1 or TRBD2 (6 bases each). Germline lookup yields CDR1 MNHEY and CDR2 SVGAGI. This CDR3 has 15 amino acids. Between the trimmed V and J ends, which lost 6 bases and 5 bases, there was a span of 16 bases.

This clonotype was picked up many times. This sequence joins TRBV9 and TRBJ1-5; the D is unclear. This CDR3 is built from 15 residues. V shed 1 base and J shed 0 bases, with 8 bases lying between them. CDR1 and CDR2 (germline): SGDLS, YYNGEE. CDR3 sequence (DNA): TGTGCCAGCAGCGTATCAGCGGCTAGCAATCAGCCCCAGCATTTT. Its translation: CASSVSAASNQPQHF.

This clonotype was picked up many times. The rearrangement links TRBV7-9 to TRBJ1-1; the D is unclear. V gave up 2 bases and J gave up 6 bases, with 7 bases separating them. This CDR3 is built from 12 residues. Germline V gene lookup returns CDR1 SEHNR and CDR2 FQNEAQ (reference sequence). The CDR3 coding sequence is TGTGCCAGCAGCTTAAGGCCAGCTGAAGCTTTCTTT. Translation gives CASSLRPAEAFF.

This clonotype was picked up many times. The CDR3 sequence is CASSLDNTDTQYF. CDR3 DNA sequence: TGCGCCAGCAGCTTGGACAACACAGATACGCAGTATTTT. V and J are TRBV5-1 and TRBJ2-3; D uncertain. The germline CDR1 and CDR2 sequences are SGHRS and YFSETQ. Trimming left V 0 bases short and J 2 bases short, with 4 bases between. This CDR3 has 13 residues.